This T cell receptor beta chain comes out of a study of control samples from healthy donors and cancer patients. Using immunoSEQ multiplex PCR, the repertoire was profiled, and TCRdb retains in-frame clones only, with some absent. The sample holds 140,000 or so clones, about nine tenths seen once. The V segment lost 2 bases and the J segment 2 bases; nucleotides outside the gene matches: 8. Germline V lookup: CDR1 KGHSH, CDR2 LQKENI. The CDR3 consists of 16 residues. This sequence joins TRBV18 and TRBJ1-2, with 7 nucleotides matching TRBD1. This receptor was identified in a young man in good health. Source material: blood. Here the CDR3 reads CASSPTLDRENYGYTF. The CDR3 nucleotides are TGTGCCAGCTCACCAACCCTTGACAGGGAAAACTATGGCTACACCTTC.